This T cell receptor beta chain originates from a study of neurological immune-mediated disorders. General study findings and limits: CDR3 amino acid sequences found in expanded clones were never shared across subjects, suggesting private repertoires in all groups. Patients with HTLV-1-associated myelopathy had the highest level of TCR clonal expansion, whereas patients with multiple sclerosis had the lowest level, falling beneath the level found in healthy controls.

As to this clonotype: What it binds is unknown. This sequence may be a read error, since a much larger clone differs from it by one base.

Unsorted libraries were derived from 2 million PBMCs stored at -80 C. TCRdb reprocessed the 5' RACE reads with MiXCR, giving one entry per CDR3 protein. Of about 55,000 distinct CDR3 sequences listed, approximately 3.9% are singletons. CDR3 length: 13 residues. Trimming took 5 bases from V and 6 from J, leaving 14 bases between them. CDR1 and CDR2 (germline): DFQATT, SNEGSKA (reference sequence). The genes are TRBV20-1 and TRBJ1-5; TRBD1 is a possible D gene (5 bases). The material sequenced was PBMCs. The TCR sequence derives from a man aged 25-40 years with multiple sclerosis. CDR3 coding DNA: TGCAGTGCTGCGGGAAAGGGGCCTCAGCCCCAGCATTTT. It is translated as CSAAGKGPQPQHF.